This TCR beta chain stems from a study of blood T cell repertoires in COVID-19. CDR1 is SEHNR and CDR2 is FQNEAQ in the germline V gene (reference sequence). The trim removed 8 bases at V and 4 bases at J, leaving 9 bases unmatched. The CDR3 has 14 residues. This clone was observed once. Repertoires were generated with immunoSEQ multiplex PCR, while TCRdb's copy carries only in-frame clones and drops some. The sample carries over 250,000 clones, 88% recorded once. The TCR sequence derives from a man aged 60 to 75 who had recovered from COVID-19. This sequence joins TRBV7-9 and TRBJ2-7, with 9 bases fitting TRBD1. Sample: peripheral blood. CDR3 bases: TGTGCCAGCCACGGACAGGGGCCGGGTTACGAGCAGTACTTC. Its translation: CASHGQGPGYEQYF. Supplemented by reference TRBV7-9 and TRBJ2-7, the full variable domain reads DTGVSQNPRHKITKRGQNVTFRCDPISEHNRLYWYRQTLGQGPEFLTYFQNEAQLEKSRLLSDRFSAERPKGSFSTLEIQRTEQGDSAMYLCASHGQGPGYEQYFGPGTRLTVT.